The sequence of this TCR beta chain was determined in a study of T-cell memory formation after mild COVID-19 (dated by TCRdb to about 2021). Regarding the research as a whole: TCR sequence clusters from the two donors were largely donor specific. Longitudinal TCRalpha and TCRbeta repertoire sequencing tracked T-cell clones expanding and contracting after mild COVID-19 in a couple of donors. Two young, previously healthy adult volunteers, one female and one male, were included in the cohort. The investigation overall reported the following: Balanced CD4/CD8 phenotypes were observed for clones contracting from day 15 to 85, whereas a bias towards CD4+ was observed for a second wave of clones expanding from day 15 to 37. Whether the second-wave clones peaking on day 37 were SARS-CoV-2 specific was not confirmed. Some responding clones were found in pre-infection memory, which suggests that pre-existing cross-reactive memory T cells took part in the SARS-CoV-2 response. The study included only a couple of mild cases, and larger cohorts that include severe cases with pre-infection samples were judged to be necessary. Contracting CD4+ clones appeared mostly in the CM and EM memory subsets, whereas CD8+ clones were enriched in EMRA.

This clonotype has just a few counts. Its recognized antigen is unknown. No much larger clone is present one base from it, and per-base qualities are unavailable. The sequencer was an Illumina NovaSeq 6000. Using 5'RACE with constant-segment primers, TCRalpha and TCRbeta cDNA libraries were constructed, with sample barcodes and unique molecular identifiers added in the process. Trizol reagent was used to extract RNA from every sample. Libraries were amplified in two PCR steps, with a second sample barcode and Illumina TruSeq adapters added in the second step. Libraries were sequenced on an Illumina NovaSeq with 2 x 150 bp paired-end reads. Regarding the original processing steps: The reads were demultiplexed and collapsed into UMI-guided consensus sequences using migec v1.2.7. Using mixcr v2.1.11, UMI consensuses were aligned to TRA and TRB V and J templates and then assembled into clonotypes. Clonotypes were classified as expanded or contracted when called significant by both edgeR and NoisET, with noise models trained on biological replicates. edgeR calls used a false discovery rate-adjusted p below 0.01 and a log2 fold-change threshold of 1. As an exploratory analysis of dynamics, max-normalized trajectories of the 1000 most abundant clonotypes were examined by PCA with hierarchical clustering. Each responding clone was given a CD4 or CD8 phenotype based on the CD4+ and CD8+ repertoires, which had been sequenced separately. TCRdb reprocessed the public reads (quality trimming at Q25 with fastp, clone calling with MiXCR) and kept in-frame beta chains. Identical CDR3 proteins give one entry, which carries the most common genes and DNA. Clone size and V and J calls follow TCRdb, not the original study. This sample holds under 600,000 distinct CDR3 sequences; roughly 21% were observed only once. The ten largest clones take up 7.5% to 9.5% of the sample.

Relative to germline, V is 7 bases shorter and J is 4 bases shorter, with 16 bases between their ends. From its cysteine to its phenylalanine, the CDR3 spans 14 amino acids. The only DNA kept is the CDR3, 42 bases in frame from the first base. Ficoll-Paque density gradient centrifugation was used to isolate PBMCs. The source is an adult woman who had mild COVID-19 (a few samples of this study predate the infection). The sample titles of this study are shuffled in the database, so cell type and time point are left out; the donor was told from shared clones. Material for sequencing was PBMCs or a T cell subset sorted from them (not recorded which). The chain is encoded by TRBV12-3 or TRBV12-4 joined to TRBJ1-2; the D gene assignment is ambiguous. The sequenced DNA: TGTGCCAGCAACGTGAGAGGGAAGACCTATGGCTACACCTTC. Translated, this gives CASNVRGKTYGYTF.